Shown below are 27 T cell receptor beta chains from a single sample sequenced in a study of memory CD4+ T cells and cytomegalovirus serostatus. Libraries were prepared by immunoSEQ multiplex PCR; TCRdb keeps only in-frame clonotypes and omits some of them. Found here are about 75,000 clones, roughly 78% of them singletons; the top ten hold 2.6%. The sort gate was single viable CD3+CD4+CD8-CD45RO+ cells for memory CD4+ T cells. What was sequenced was memory CD4+ T cells from blood. These receptors were taken from an adult in good health and CMV-seropositive.

The chain joins TRBV5-8 to TRBJ2-3; tentative D call: TRBD1 (5 bases). CDR3 length: 15 residues. V was cut by 4 bases and J by 3 bases, with 15 bases left in between. CDR1 is SGHTS and CDR2 is YDEGEE in the germline V gene. The CDR3 DNA sequence: TGTGCCAGCAGCCCCCGACAGACAAAGACAGATACGCAGTATTTT. Protein sequence: CASSPRQTKTDTQYF.

The rearrangement links TRBV11-2 to TRBJ2-1, with D uncertain. CDR1 and CDR2 (germline): SGHAT, FQNNGV. With 1 base removed from V and 6 bases from J, the gap between germline ends came to 10 bases. There are 14 residues in the CDR3. The chain's CDR3 is CASSLGGSSNEQFF. For the CDR3, the DNA is TGTGCCAGCAGCTTAGGAGGTAGCTCCAATGAGCAGTTCTTC.

The chain is built from TRBV28 and TRBJ1-1, with a tentative D call TRBD1 (6 bases). Trimming took off 3 bases at V and 3 bases at J, with 17 bases between the two ends. In germline, CDR1 is MDHEN, CDR2 SYDVKM. This CDR3 has 16 residues. The CDR3 DNA sequence: TGTGCCAGCAGTTTTTCGTGGAGGGGGGCGCACACTGAAGCTTTCTTT. It specifies CASSFSWRGAHTEAFF.

The chain has TRBV6-6 and TRBJ1-2, with TRBD1 matching 7 bases. The ends lost 4 bases at V and 8 bases at J; junction bases unmatched: 7. The CDR3 consists of 13 residues. The germline V gene encodes CDR1 MNHNY and CDR2 SVGAGI (reference sequence). CDR3 sequence: CASSSTTGSGYTF. The CDR3 DNA sequence: TGTGCCAGCAGTTCAACGACAGGGTCGGGCTACACCTTC.

This chain links TRBV6-1 with TRBJ2-7; D is undetermined. Germline lookup yields CDR1 MNHNS and CDR2 SASEGT. The CDR3 covers 14 residues. V was pared by 2 bases and J by 2 bases, with 10 bases between. The CDR3 spells CASSEKAATYEQYF. Here the CDR3 DNA reads TGTGCCAGCAGTGAAAAGGCAGCGACCTACGAGCAGTACTTC.

The V gene is TRBV7-8, the J gene TRBJ2-5; 8 bases are shared with TRBD2. The CDR3 extends over 13 amino acids. Germline trimming cut 1 base from V and 13 bases from J; bases unmatched to any gene: 8. In germline, CDR1 is SGHVS, CDR2 FQNEAQ. This chain's CDR3 is CASSLGRGGRGYF. Here the CDR3 DNA reads TGTGCCAGCAGCTTAGGCCGGGGGGGCCGAGGGTACTTC.

The rearrangement links TRBV7-2 to TRBJ1-1, with 9 bases fitting TRBD1. The CDR3 covers 15 residues. Germline V gene lookup returns CDR1 SGHTA and CDR2 FQGNSA. The V segment lost 3 bases and the J segment 5 bases; nucleotides outside the gene matches: 7. The CDR3 loop is CASSLEGQGRTEAFF. In DNA form, the CDR3 reads TGTGCCAGCAGCTTGGAAGGACAGGGGCGAACTGAAGCTTTCTTT.

The chain uses TRBV28 and TRBJ2-1; 10 positions match TRBD2. The CDR3 contains 15 residues. From germline, CDR1 is MDHEN and CDR2 SYDVKM. The ends lost 3 bases at V and 2 bases at J; junction bases unmatched: 1. The CDR3 DNA sequence: TGTGCCAGCAGTTTCAGCGGGGGGGCCTACAATGAGCAGTTCTTC. The encoded protein is CASSFSGGAYNEQFF.

This clone has just one count. The chain combines TRBV4-3 with TRBJ1-5; no clear D. The CDR3 has 15 residues. V shed 0 bases and J shed 3 bases, with 9 bases lying between them. Per germline, CDR1 LGHNA and CDR2 YSLEER. In DNA, the CDR3 is TGCGCCAGCAGCCAAGATCTGGGGAACAATCAGCCCCAGCATTTT. It codes for CASSQDLGNNQPQHF.

The chain carries TRBV10-1 and TRBJ2-2; D may be TRBD1 or TRBD2 (5 bases each). Germline assignment: CDR1 WNHNN and CDR2 SYGVQD (reference sequence). The V and J ends lost 5 bases and 5 bases respectively, with 27 bases between them. This CDR3 region has 19 residues. CDR3 in amino acids: CASSPLRRATSGGTGELFF. The CDR3 region has the DNA TGCGCCAGCAGTCCCCTCCGGCGGGCCACTTCTGGGGGAACCGGGGAGCTGTTTTTT.

This clone has only a few counts. This sequence joins TRBV19 and TRBJ1-4; D might be TRBD1 (6 bases). CDR3 length equals 14 residues. Trimming left V 6 bases short and J 7 bases short, with 15 bases between. Germline loops: CDR1 LNHDA, CDR2 SQIVND (reference sequence). CDR3 residues: CASRTTGTGEKLFF. CDR3 coding DNA: TGTGCCAGTAGGACCACAGGGACTGGTGAAAAACTGTTTTTT.

In this sample, this clone turned up a few times. This rearrangement joins TRBV30 to TRBJ1-2; 7 bases align to TRBD1. This CDR3 has 12 residues. The ends lost 7 bases at V and 4 bases at J; junction bases unmatched: 6. The V gene's germline CDR1 is GTSNPN and CDR2 SVGIG (reference sequence). In DNA form, the CDR3 reads TGTGCCTTCTCCGGGACAGCCTATGGCTACACCTTC. Amino acids: CAFSGTAYGYTF.

This clone was picked up one time. This chain uses TRBV2 with TRBJ1-1; D remains ambiguous. V gave up 1 base and J gave up 1 base, with 10 bases separating them. The length of the CDR3 is 15 residues. Germline-derived CDR1 and CDR2 are SNHLY and FYNNEI. CDR3 sequence reads: CASSEGMGSNTEAFF. In DNA form, the CDR3 reads TGTGCCAGCAGTGAAGGGATGGGGTCGAACACTGAAGCTTTCTTT.

The chain has TRBV9 and TRBJ1-3; 8 positions match TRBD1. The germline V gene has CDR1 SGDLS and CDR2 YYNGEE. CDR3 size: 13 residues. With 5 bases clipped from V and 3 bases from J, the junction kept 1 base outside the gene matches. In DNA, the CDR3 is TGTGCCAGCAGTACAGGGGGTGGAAACACCATATATTTT. Amino acids: CASSTGGGNTIYF.

The chain joins TRBV30 to TRBJ2-7, with 7 bases matching TRBD2. J lost 4 bases, V lost 3 bases, and 3 bases had no gene match. This CDR3 is built from 12 residues. Germline-derived CDR1 and CDR2 are GTSNPN and SVGIG (reference sequence). The CDR3 coding sequence is TGTGCCTGGAGCCGCGGGGGATACGAGCAGTACGTC. Its protein product is CAWSRGGYEQYV.

V and J are TRBV9 and TRBJ2-5; 9 nucleotides line up with TRBD2. From germline, CDR1 is SGDLS and CDR2 YYNGEE. V was pared by 1 base and J by 2 bases, with 6 bases of the junction left unmatched. This CDR3 region has 16 residues. The CDR3 coding sequence is TGTGCCAGCAGCGTAACTCCTAGCGGGATTCAAGAGACCCAGTACTTC. Encoded protein: CASSVTPSGIQETQYF.

This chain uses TRBV7-2 with TRBJ2-1, with D perhaps being TRBD1 or TRBD2 (6 bases each). V was clipped by 0 bases and J by 0 bases, with 9 bases between them. Germline V gives CDR1 SGHTA, CDR2 FQGNSA. The CDR3 extends over 16 amino acids. The CDR3 DNA is TGTGCCAGCAGCTTAGCGAGGGGGGCCTCCTACAATGAGCAGTTCTTC. Amino acids: CASSLARGASYNEQFF.

The CDR3 sequence: CASSLSPAGELFF. In nucleotides, the CDR3 is TGTGCCAGCAGCTTATCCCCTGCCGGGGAGCTGTTTTTT. The chain has TRBV7-7 and TRBJ2-2, with unresolved D. The CDR3 length is 13 residues. With 2 bases removed from V and 6 bases from J, the gap between germline ends came to 7 bases. Germline values: CDR1 SSHAT, CDR2 FNYEAQ (reference sequence).

The CDR3 nucleotides read TGTGCCAGCGCCCCCTGGGGTGCTAACAATCAGCCCCAGCATTTT. Its translation: CASAPWGANNQPQHF. The chain employs TRBV7-2 and TRBJ1-5; D is undetermined. CDR3 length: 15 residues. Per germline, CDR1 SGHTA and CDR2 FQGNSA. V gave up 8 bases and J gave up 3 bases, with 17 bases separating them. The full variable domain, in which reference TRBV7-2 and TRBJ1-5 provide the parts outside the CDR3, is GAGVSQSPSNKVTEKGKDVELRCDPISGHTALYWYRQSLGQGLEFLIYFQGNSAPDKSGLPSDRFSAERTGGSVSTLTIQRTQQEDSAVYLCASAPWGANNQPQHFGDGTRLSIL.

The V call is TRBV19, the J call TRBJ1-2; TRBD1 aligns across 7 bases. V dropped 5 bases and J dropped 4; count of bases not matched to a gene: 7. The CDR3 runs 14 residues. Germline CDR1 reads LNHDA; CDR2 reads SQIVND (reference sequence). The DNA of the CDR3 is TGTGCCAGTAGTCTTCGGGACAGTCCCTATGGCTACACCTTC. It translates to CASSLRDSPYGYTF.

The chain is built from TRBV11-1 and TRBJ2-3; no clear D. The CDR3 is made up of 16 amino acids. Germline V gene data show CDR1 as SGHAT and CDR2 as FQDESV (reference sequence). Trimming took off 1 base at V and 1 base at J, with 12 bases between the two ends. CDR3 sequence (DNA): TGTGCCAGCAGCTTAGTTGGCACAGTTGGCACAGATACGCAGTATTTT. Translating it yields CASSLVGTVGTDTQYF. The entire variable domain, with the rest obtained from reference TRBV11-1 and TRBJ2-3, is as follows: EAEVAQSPRYKITEKSQAVAFWCDPISGHATLYWYRQILGQGPELLVQFQDESVVDDSQLPKDRFSAERLKGVDSTLKIQPAELGDSAMYLCASSLVGTVGTDTQYFGPGTRLTVL.

The DNA for the CDR3 is TGTGCCATCAGTGAATTGGATAGCAATCAGCCCCAGCATTTT. As protein: CAISELDSNQPQHF. The chain joins TRBV10-3 to TRBJ1-5, with no clear D. CDR3 length equals 14 residues. CDR1 is ENHRY and CDR2 is SYGVKD in the germline V gene. The V gene lost 3 bases and the J gene lost 0 bases, with 6 bases spanning the gap.

The CDR3 nucleotides read TGTGCCAGCAGCTCGGTCCGGGACAGGGATCCACCCCTCCACTTT. Translating gives CASSSVRDRDPPLHF. The chain links TRBV11-2 to TRBJ1-6, with TRBD1 matching over 9 bases. Trimming removed 4 bases from V and 11 bases from J; junction bases left unmatched: 9. Germline V lookup: CDR1 SGHAT, CDR2 FQNNGV. The CDR3 sequence is 15 residues long.

V and J are TRBV6-1 and TRBJ1-3, with TRBD1 matching over 8 bases. The J segment lost 0 bases and the V segment lost 6 bases, leaving 4 bases of the junction unmatched. Germline-derived CDR1 and CDR2 are MNHNS and SASEGT. The CDR3 length is 15 residues. The CDR3 sequence is CASSPGTGSGNTIYF. CDR3 nucleotides: TGTGCCAGCAGCCCGGGGACAGGCTCTGGAAACACCATATATTTT.

V is TRBV30 and J is TRBJ1-2, with 8 bases matching TRBD1. Per the germline V gene, CDR1 is GTSNPN and CDR2 is SVGIG (reference sequence). The J segment lost 9 bases and the V segment lost 5 bases, leaving 8 bases of the junction unmatched. The CDR3 runs 12 residues. The CDR3 DNA reads TGTGCCTGGGGGGGGACAGGTACGAGCTACACCTTC. Protein product: CAWGGTGTSYTF.

The V and J genes are TRBV20-1 and TRBJ2-1; D is unresolved. This CDR3 contains 11 residues. The V end was cut by 5 bases, the J end by 5 bases, with 7 bases between. Germline CDR1 and CDR2: DFQATT and SNEGSKA (reference sequence). The CDR3 protein is CSAPIHNEQFF. The CDR3 bases are TGCAGTGCTCCGATACACAATGAGCAGTTCTTC.

The sample holds a few counts of this clone. The V gene is TRBV6-4, the J gene TRBJ2-5; D unclear. V was cut by 2 bases and J by 7 bases, with 11 bases left in between. The CDR3 runs to 13 residues. Germline CDR1 MRHNA, CDR2 SNTAGT. The CDR3 protein is CASSDDIRGTQYF. The CDR3 nucleotides are TGTGCCAGCAGTGACGATATTCGTGGGACCCAGTACTTC.